The T cell receptor beta chain described here comes from a study of OX40 agonist ivuxolimab in advanced cancers. Regarding the study as a whole: Relative to CD4+ cells, CD8+ T cells on average had more expanded clones.

This clone was seen a few times. Its antigen is unknown. The table came from immunoSEQ multiplex PCR; TCRdb's copy has only in-frame clones and leaves some out. The sample lists tens of thousands of clones; approximately 90% were seen once. Individuals having autoimmune disease history or systemic immunosuppression were not enrolled. The V and J ends lost 4 bases and 4 bases respectively, with 14 bases between them. The CDR3 is made up of 14 amino acids. CDR1 and CDR2 from the germline V gene are SGHRS and YFSETQ. The receptor comes from an adult with an advanced solid tumor such as melanoma, head and neck, liver or kidney cancer. V gene TRBV5-1 combines with J gene TRBJ1-1; D is undetermined. The sequencing here drew on CD4+ or CD8+ T cells sorted from blood, taken in a trial of the OX40 agonist ivuxolimab. CDR3 sequence (DNA): TGCGCCAGCAGCCCGGACGAGACTGTCACTGAAGCTTTCTTT. Its protein is CASSPDETVTEAFF.